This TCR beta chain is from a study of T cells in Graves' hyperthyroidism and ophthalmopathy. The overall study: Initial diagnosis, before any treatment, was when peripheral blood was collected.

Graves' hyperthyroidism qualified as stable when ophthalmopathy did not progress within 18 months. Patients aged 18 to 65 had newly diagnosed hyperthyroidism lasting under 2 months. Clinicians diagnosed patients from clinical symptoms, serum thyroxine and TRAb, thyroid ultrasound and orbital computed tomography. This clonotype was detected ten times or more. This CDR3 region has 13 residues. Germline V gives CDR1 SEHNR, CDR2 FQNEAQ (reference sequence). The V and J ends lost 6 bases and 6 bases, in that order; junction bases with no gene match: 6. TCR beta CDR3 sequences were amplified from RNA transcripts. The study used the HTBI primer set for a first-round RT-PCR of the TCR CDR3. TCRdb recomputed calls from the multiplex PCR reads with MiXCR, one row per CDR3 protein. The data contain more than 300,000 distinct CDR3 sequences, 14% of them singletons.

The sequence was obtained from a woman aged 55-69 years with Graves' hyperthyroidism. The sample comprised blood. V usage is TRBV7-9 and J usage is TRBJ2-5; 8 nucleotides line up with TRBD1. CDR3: CASRPRTGKTQYF. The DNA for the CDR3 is TGTGCCAGCAGACCTAGGACAGGGAAGACCCAGTACTTC.